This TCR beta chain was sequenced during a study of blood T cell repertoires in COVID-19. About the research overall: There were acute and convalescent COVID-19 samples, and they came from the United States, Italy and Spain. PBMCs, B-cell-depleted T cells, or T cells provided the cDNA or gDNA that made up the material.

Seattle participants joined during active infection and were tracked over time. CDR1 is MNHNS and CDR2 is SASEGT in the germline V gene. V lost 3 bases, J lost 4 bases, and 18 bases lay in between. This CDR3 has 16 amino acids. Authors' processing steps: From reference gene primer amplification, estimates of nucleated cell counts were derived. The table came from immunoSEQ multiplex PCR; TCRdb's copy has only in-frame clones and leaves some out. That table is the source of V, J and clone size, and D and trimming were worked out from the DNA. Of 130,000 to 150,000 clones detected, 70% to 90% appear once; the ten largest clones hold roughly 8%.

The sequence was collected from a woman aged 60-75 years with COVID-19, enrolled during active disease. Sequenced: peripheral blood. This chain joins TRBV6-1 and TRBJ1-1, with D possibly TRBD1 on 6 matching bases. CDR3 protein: CASSDNREAVGTEAFF. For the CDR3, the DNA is TGTGCCAGCAGTGATAACAGGGAAGCGGTTGGCACTGAAGCTTTCTTT.